This T cell receptor (beta chain) was recorded in a study of human versus mouse CDR3 diversity and MHC coevolution. Study at large: Valid reads per sample ranged from about 5.5 x 10^6 to 1.8 x 10^7. Notes on the study in general: Among all groups, most of the three human donors showed least clonal inequality.

As for this clone: Antigen specificity is unknown.

Naive CD4 T cells were sorted as CD45RO-negative, CD62L-positive. TCRdb keeps only in-frame clones here, not all; method: immunoSEQ multiplex PCR. Seen here are about 77,000 clones, roughly 92% observed once, and the top ten hold about 0.14%. Germline-derived CDR1 and CDR2 are MNHNY and SVGAGI (reference sequence). Deletions cut 4 bases from V and 11 bases from J, with 17 bases between. This CDR3 is 13 amino acids long. The sequence came from a person between 30 and 69 years old in good health. The sequencing input was naive CD4+ T cells from blood. Stated subset: CD45RO-negative CD62L-positive naive CD4 T cells. This chain joins TRBV6-6 and TRBJ1-1; tentatively, D is TRBD1 (5 bases). The CDR3: CASSSSTDRDAFF. In DNA, the CDR3 is TGTGCCAGCAGTTCATCGACAGACCGCGACGCTTTCTTT.